The next 10 T cell receptor beta chains were all read from a single sample in a study of T cell changes during pregnancy in multiple sclerosis. Libraries were prepared by immunoSEQ multiplex PCR; TCRdb keeps only in-frame clonotypes and omits some of them. The repertoire includes approximately 70,000 clones, 91% of them detected once, and roughly 0.7% sits in the top ten. The sequences come from peripheral blood, collected in the third trimester of pregnancy. These receptors came from a female donor in good health, enrolled as a control in a pregnancy study.

The CDR3 sequence: CASSDGGADGYTF. DNA for the CDR3: TGTGCCAGCAGTGACGGGGGGGCCGATGGCTACACCTTC. The chain links TRBV6-6 to TRBJ1-2; D may be TRBD1 (6 bases). The V gene's germline CDR1 is MNHNY and CDR2 SVGAGI (reference sequence). The V and J ends lost 5 bases and 6 bases respectively, with 13 bases between them. The CDR3 contains 13 residues.

This clone was observed a handful of times. The chain links TRBV6-6 to TRBJ1-1; a weak D match, TRBD1 (5 bases). Trimming stripped 8 bases from V and 4 bases from J, with 14 bases between. Looked up from germline, CDR1 is MNHNY and CDR2 is SVGAGI (reference sequence). The CDR3 is 13 residues long. The CDR3 loop reads CASLRGSSTEAFF. The CDR3, as DNA: TGTGCCAGCTTACGGGGGTCGAGCACTGAAGCTTTCTTT.

The chain links TRBV6-4 to TRBJ1-1, with 10 positions matching TRBD1. The CDR3 contains 15 residues. Germline V gives CDR1 MRHNA, CDR2 SNTAGT. V lost 4 bases, J lost 6 bases, and 8 bases stayed unmatched. As DNA, the CDR3 is TGTGCCAGCAGTGCTCTAAGGGACAGGGGATCTGAAGCTTTCTTT. It translates to CASSALRDRGSEAFF.

The J gene is TRBJ2-2, the V gene TRBV11-3; 7 nucleotides align to TRBD1. This CDR3 has 15 amino acids. From germline, CDR1 is SGHNT and CDR2 YENEEA. Unmatched junction bases numbered 8, after V lost 6 bases and J lost 4 bases. This CDR3 reads CASRGTTGPTGELFF. DNA for the CDR3: TGTGCCAGCAGGGGGACGACAGGGCCCACCGGGGAGCTGTTTTTT.

V is TRBV15 and J is TRBJ1-4, with 9 bases that match TRBD1. CDR1 and CDR2 (germline): LNHNV, YYDKDF (reference sequence). After removal of 1 base from V and 8 bases from J, the junction contained 5 bases not matched to a gene. The CDR3 is made up of 15 amino acids. The CDR3 spells CATSRGTGEWEKLFF. The CDR3 DNA reads as TGTGCCACCAGCAGAGGGACAGGGGAATGGGAAAAACTGTTTTTT.

The chain uses TRBV4-3 and TRBJ2-1, with 7 positions matching TRBD2. The V gene end was trimmed by 3 bases and the J gene end by 9 bases; junction bases not matched to a gene: 11. This CDR3 is 15 amino acids long. Per the germline V gene, CDR1 is LGHNA and CDR2 is YSLEER. CDR3 sequence (DNA): TGCGCCAGCAGCCAGGCCGCAACAGCGGGACTTGAGCAGTTCTTC. It encodes CASSQAATAGLEQFF.

The rearrangement joins TRBV7-2 to TRBJ2-5, with TRBD1 matching over 8 bases. With V trimmed by 8 bases and J by 6 bases, 11 bases remained unmatched. Germline CDR1 and CDR2: SGHTA and FQGNSA. CDR3 size: 14 residues. Here the CDR3 DNA reads TGTGCCAGCGGGACAGGATGGGGGCGGAAGACCCAGTACTTC. This gives the protein CASGTGWGRKTQYF.

The V and J genes are TRBV27 and TRBJ2-7; D gene unclear. V was shortened by 6 bases and J by 6 bases, with 18 bases between the two germline ends. This CDR3 is 14 amino acids long. CDR1 is MNHEY and CDR2 is SMNVEV in the germline V gene (reference sequence). The CDR3, as DNA: TGTGCCAGCAGATCCCCCACGGGTTGGCTCGAGCAGTACTTC. Amino acids: CASRSPTGWLEQYF.

The chain recombines TRBV6-5 with TRBJ1-1, with D unclear. Trimming removed 4 bases from V and 6 bases from J, with 18 bases in between. CDR3 size: 15 residues. CDR1 and CDR2 from the germline V gene are MNHEY and SVGAGI. The CDR3: CASSSHDLRRPEAFF. In DNA form, the CDR3 reads TGTGCCAGCAGTTCACACGACCTCCGGAGGCCTGAAGCTTTCTTT.

The V and J genes are TRBV6-1 and TRBJ1-6, with 10 bases that match TRBD1. After removal of 10 bases from V and 14 bases from J, the junction contained 11 bases not matched to a gene. This CDR3 comprises 13 residues. Germline V gene sequence: CDR1 MNHNS, CDR2 SASEGT. CDR3 loop: CATSGQGSKALHF. Written as DNA, the CDR3 is TGTGCCACCTCGGGACAGGGGTCGAAGGCCCTCCACTTT.